This T cell receptor (beta chain) is drawn from a study of T cell responses to AZD1222 COVID-19 vaccine. Across the whole study: Pooling was applied to second doses at about 4 or about 12 weeks. General study findings and limits: The peak T cell response came first, and repertoires were sampled only after it. In a largely white British group with more females than males, clonal diversity was possibly underestimated.

In its sample, this clone was seen once. No antigen is known for it. The CDR3 is 14 amino acids. The germline V gene encodes CDR1 SGHTA and CDR2 FQGTGA. V lost 3 bases, J lost 0 bases, and 7 bases lay in between. Some clones are missing from TCRdb's copy, which holds only in-frame ones; the method was immunoSEQ multiplex PCR. Here the sample spans about 97,000 clones, roughly 84% being singletons. The sequencing here drew on peripheral blood, taken on day 0 of AZD1222 vaccination. J is TRBJ2-3 and V is TRBV7-3; D is possibly TRBD2 (5 bases). The source is an adult in good health. CDR3 nucleotide sequence: TGTGCCAGCAGCTTGACGGGGAGCACAGATACGCAGTATTTT. This sequence encodes CASSLTGSTDTQYF.